This paragraph reports one TCR beta chain. Its antigen is still unknown. The sample originates from a study of vaccination and CD4 T cells after COVID-19. Findings and caveats of the study: Spike mono-reactivity marked 304 of 307 vaccine-specific clones in convalescent patients.

Sample treatment: approximately 9-day PBMC culture with coronavirus spike peptide pools or control peptides (ViraFEST assay). PCR positivity was dated March to December 2020, before US Alpha, Beta and Delta variants. Sequenced with the Oncomine TCR Beta short-read assay was DNA taken from cultured CD4+ T cells. TCRdb passed the PCR reads through MiXCR, listing each CDR3 protein once. The sample lists fewer than 4,000 distinct CDR3 sequences; around 77% were seen once. Germline CDR1 and CDR2: MNHEY and SMNVEV (reference sequence). Trimming cost V 6 bases and J 4 bases; bases outside gene matches: 11. The CDR3 is made up of 15 amino acids.

This chain links TRBV27 with TRBJ1-2; 7 bases fit TRBD1. Sequenced input: CD4+ T cells from blood, cultured in vitro. This sequence originates from a human donor who had recovered from COVID-19. The CDR3 region is CASSRTWDSPYGYTF. DNA for the CDR3: TGTGCCAGCAGCAGAACGTGGGACAGCCCCTATGGCTACACCTTC.